This T cell receptor beta chain derives from a study of T cell responses to AZD1222 COVID-19 vaccine. Germline V gives CDR1 WSHSY, CDR2 SAAADI. This CDR3 spans 13 amino acids. V lost 2 bases and J 6 bases, leaving 5 bases between the germline ends. Profiled with immunoSEQ multiplex PCR; TCRdb holds only in-frame clones, not every one. The sample holds about 130,000 clones, about 85% seen once. The J gene is TRBJ1-6, the V gene TRBV10-2; D not resolved. The source was peripheral blood, collected 28 days after the second AZD1222 dose. The origin of this receptor is an adult who received the AZD1222 COVID-19 vaccine. This chain's CDR3 is CASSEGSNSPLHF. The DNA for the CDR3 is TGCGCCAGCAGTGAGGGCAGTAATTCACCCCTCCACTTT.